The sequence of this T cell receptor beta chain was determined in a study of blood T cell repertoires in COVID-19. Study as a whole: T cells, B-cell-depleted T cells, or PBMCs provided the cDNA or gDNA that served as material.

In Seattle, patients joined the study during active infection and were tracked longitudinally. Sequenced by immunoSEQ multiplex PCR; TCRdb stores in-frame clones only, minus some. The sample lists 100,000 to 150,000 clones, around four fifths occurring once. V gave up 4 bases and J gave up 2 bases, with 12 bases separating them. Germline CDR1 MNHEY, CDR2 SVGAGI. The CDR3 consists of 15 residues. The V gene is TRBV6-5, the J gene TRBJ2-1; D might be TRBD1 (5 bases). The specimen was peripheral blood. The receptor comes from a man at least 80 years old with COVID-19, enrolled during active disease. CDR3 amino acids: CASSSDLGPYNEQFF. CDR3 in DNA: TGTGCCAGCAGTTCCGACTTGGGGCCCTACAATGAGCAGTTCTTC.